Included here is one TCR beta chain sequence, with context. In this sample, this clone turned up a few times. Its binding antigen is unknown. No qualities accompany the bases; no much larger clone lies one base away. In the ViraFEST assay, PBMC were stimulated with viral peptide pools, and antigen-specific CD4+ T cell clonotypes were then identified by expansion using TCR sequencing. After less than 13 days of culture, CD4+ T cells were isolated with the EasySep CD4+ T cell isolation kit. Participants received two doses of either the BNT162b2 or the mRNA-1273 mRNA SARS-CoV-2 vaccine. Healthy vaccine recipients had no prior SARS-CoV-2 infection, confirmed by negative nucleocapsid antibodies before and after vaccination. Each well held more than 1.5 million PBMC cultured in IMDM containing around 5% human AB serum, roughly 10 IU/ml IL-2 and gentamicin, along with about 9.3 ug/ml peptides. On days 3 and 7, half of the culture medium was replaced with fresh IL-2-containing medium. Each peptide stimulation condition was cultured in triplicate wells unless otherwise noted. Using Ficoll-Paque Plus gradient centrifugation, PBMC were separated from whole blood and then either used fresh or cryopreserved at -140C. The overlapping peptide pools covered the spike proteins of SARS-CoV-2 and of the common cold coronaviruses HCoV-NL63, HCoV-OC43 and HCoV-229E. Genomic DNA was extracted from cultured CD4+ T cells with the QIAamp micro DNA kit.

This entry comes from a study of vaccination effects on CD4 cells after COVID-19 (dated by TCRdb to about 2022). In the study overall: Across the study, the median time from the second dose to post-vaccine sampling was 72 days (range 14 to 241). SARS-CoV-2 spike-specific CD4+ TCR repertoires were compared before and after mRNA vaccination in COVID-19 convalescent patients and in infection-naive vaccine recipients. Cultures from other donors in the study were sequenced with the Oncomine TCR Beta short-read assay on an Illumina iSeq 100. The full study included approximately nine COVID-19 convalescent patients and a few SARS-CoV-2-naive healthy vaccine recipients. General study outcomes and caveats: Marked clonal contraction was observed in both infection-induced and vaccine-induced clones at late post-vaccination timepoints, consistent with waning T cell responses. Limitations of the study were the small number of convalescent patients and the absence of early post-infection timepoints. In healthy vaccine recipients, vaccine-induced clones were almost all SARS-CoV-2 mono-reactive, with only 1 of 255 being cross-reactive with common cold coronaviruses.

The library was built by means of the immunoSEQ multiplex PCR assay. TCR beta CDR3 sequencing was performed on DNA from the cultured, isolated CD4+ T cells. In the source study's methods: Non-productive TCR sequences were removed and reads were trimmed to the CDR3 region, keeping CDR3s of at least 7 amino acids. Antigen-specific clonotypes were identified with the MANAFEST web app by comparing expansion in peptide wells against reference cultures. To count as positive, a clone had to show expansion at FDR<0.05 compared with the reference and with all other wells, an odds ratio above 5, and a frequency above 0.1% in two replicate wells. A clonotype was called cross-reactive if it was significantly expanded both in SARS-CoV-2 spike wells and in at least one common cold coronavirus spike condition. Levenshtein distance calculated with the stringdist R package was used to assess CDR3 similarity, and unrooted trees were constructed with ape in R 3.6.1. The table was pulled from immuneACCESS by TCRdb, which kept in-frame rearrangements only. Such tables lose some clones; where checked, under half of the loss comes from unresolved V genes, and the rest has no known cause. The DNA gave D and trimming, while V, J and clone size come from that table. In all, the sample holds 60,000 to 85,000 clones, and roughly 74% of those were seen once. Roughly 1.6% of the sample is taken by the ten largest.

The CDR3 goes from the cysteine to the valine over 13 residues. Just the 39-base CDR3 DNA is kept, in frame starting at base 1. CDR1 is given as SGHVS and CDR2 as FNYEAQ, both from the germline V gene. V lost 5 bases and J lost 6 bases, and the count of bases not matched to a germline gene is 5. Sequenced here: CD4+ T cells from PBMCs cultured with HCoV-229E spike peptides, sampled after COVID-19 vaccination. The cell subset or site label corresponds to: HCoV-229E spike overlapping peptide pool stimulation. The sequence was obtained from a human donor who received a COVID-19 vaccine. The chain employs TRBV7-6 and TRBJ2-7, and TRBD1 aligns with 9 junction nucleotides. The DNA reads as follows: TGTGCCAGCAGCATCCGACAGGGGGGCGAGCAGTACGTC. This sequence encodes CASSIRQGGEQYV.